This TCR beta chain was captured by sequencing in a study of shared clonotypes between healthy human individuals. About the study: Serving as donors were a couple of women and three men, whose ages spanned 18 to 49. Study-wide results and caveats: The authors sampled blood alone, and tissue repertoires likely differ. A small donor pool kept down the genetic and exposure-history diversity that was represented.

V was shortened by 7 bases and J by 1 base, with 25 bases between the two germline ends. The CDR3 has 17 amino acids. Germline V gene sequence: CDR1 SQVTM, CDR2 ANQGSEA. A note on this clone: What it binds is not known.

Assay execution proceeded at the deep level. The data were produced by immunoSEQ multiplex PCR, yet TCRdb's version contains in-frame clones alone and is incomplete. The sample carries around 500,000 clones, roughly 85% recorded once. This chain connects TRBV29-1 to TRBJ1-1; D is possibly TRBD1 (5 bases). The TCR was taken from a woman between 40 and 50 years old in good health. Some clones in this sample may be carry-over from other donors' samples. Sequencing was performed on PBMCs. The CDR3 DNA follows: TGCAGCGCCCTAGGGGCCCGCCGGGTGAGAGGGAACACTGAAGCTTTCTTT. Protein sequence: CSALGARRVRGNTEAFF.